This record looks at one TCR beta chain sequence and its context. This sample was included in a study of blood T cell repertoires in COVID-19. Study information: T cells, B-cell-depleted T cells, or PBMCs provided the cDNA or gDNA that served as material.

Enrollees, 18 to 89 years old, lived in 20 to 25 US areas. Clinical history reported by participants formed the basis on which cohorts were assigned. Sequencing used immunoSEQ multiplex PCR; TCRdb keeps in-frame clones, though not all of them. The sample records 150,000 or so clones, 84% being singletons. The CDR3 consists of 11 residues. V lost 1 base and J 5 bases, leaving 2 bases between the germline ends. Germline CDR1 and CDR2: SGHVS and FNYEAQ. The V and J genes are TRBV7-6 and TRBJ1-1; no clear D gene. Sequenced sample: PBMCs or T cells enriched from blood (not recorded which). The TCR comes from a man aged 50-59 years who had recovered from COVID-19. CDR3 residues: CASSLVTEAFF. The CDR3 DNA reads as TGTGCCAGCAGCTTAGTAACTGAAGCTTTCTTT.